The TCR beta chain described here comes from a study of blood T cells in healthy people across ages. General observations from the study: Naive T cell percentage strongly correlated with TCR beta diversity.

Using a J-beta primer mix together with a sample-barcoded 5' primer, a second PCR was run for roughly 7 to 11 cycles. From each sample, at least 2.5 million paired-end reads containing CDR3 were obtained. Via MiXCR, TCRdb re-called the 5' RACE reads, giving one row per CDR3 protein. Here the sample spans more than 1,000,000 distinct CDR3 sequences, less than 25% being singletons. Of note for this clonotype: The target antigen is unknown.

The V end lost 5 bases, the J end lost 7 bases, and 9 bases lay between the germline ends. The CDR3 has 12 residues. Germline CDR1 and CDR2: LGHNA and YSLEER. These records were also assigned to another study, of T cells of mothers and their children. That paper states: Sample barcodes and 2-4 random nucleotides came from the second PCR's M1S primer. Per mother, over 8 million TCR beta CDR3 reads were obtained; per child, a few million.

V gene TRBV4-3 combines with J gene TRBJ2-4; unclear D gene. This receptor was obtained from a girl aged 2-10 years in good health. Sequenced input: blood. The CDR3 coding sequence is TGCGCCAGCAGCGCCGGGCAGAACATTCAGTACTTC. It translates to CASSAGQNIQYF.